This passage covers 15 T cell receptor beta chains from one sample sequenced in a study of CD8+ T cells in alopecia areata. Once RNA had been extracted, it was reverse transcribed into cDNA to act as the sequencing template. Data came from immunoSEQ multiplex PCR; TCRdb stores just in-frame clones and leaves some out. The data show 150,000 or so clones, about three fifths seen once. Material for sequencing was CD4+ T cells sorted from blood. The receptors here all came from a human donor in good health.

The V call is TRBV29-1, the J call TRBJ2-7; D tentatively reads TRBD1 or TRBD2 (6 bases each). Germline-derived CDR1 and CDR2 are SQVTM and ANQGSEA. The CDR3 is 13 amino acids. With 4 bases removed from V and 2 bases from J, the gap between germline ends came to 12 bases. The CDR3 coding sequence is TGCAGCGTTGGCGGGACAAATCCCTACGAGCAGTACTTC. Protein product: CSVGGTNPYEQYF.

This chain joins TRBV2 and TRBJ1-2; D uncertain. Germline-derived CDR1 and CDR2 are SNHLY and FYNNEI. Trimming took 4 bases from V and 8 from J, leaving 8 bases between them. The CDR3 contains 11 residues. This chain's CDR3 is CASSGLGGYTF. As DNA, the CDR3 is TGTGCCAGCAGTGGACTGGGGGGCTACACCTTC.

The table lists this clone with a count of one. The chain combines TRBV27 with TRBJ2-7; no clear D. Trimming shortened V by 4 bases and J by 3 bases, and 10 bases separated the two germline ends. The V gene's germline CDR1 is MNHEY and CDR2 SMNVEV (reference sequence). The length of the CDR3 is 13 residues. CDR3 sequence reads: CASSSLPLYEQYF. The DNA of the CDR3 is TGTGCCAGCAGTTCTCTGCCACTCTACGAGCAGTACTTC.

This clone showed up just a few times. This sequence joins TRBV29-1 and TRBJ2-7; D possibly corresponds to TRBD2 (5 bases). The CDR3 has 14 amino acids. The germline gives CDR1 SQVTM, CDR2 ANQGSEA. V was trimmed by 5 bases and J by 2 bases, leaving 16 bases between them. The CDR3 DNA sequence: TGCAGCGTTTCAATCCGGGGAGTCCCCTACGAGCAGTACTTC. It translates to CSVSIRGVPYEQYF.

The V gene is TRBV5-1, the J gene TRBJ2-2; unclear D gene. Germline V CDR1 and CDR2: SGHRS, YFSETQ. CDR3 size: 14 residues. Trimming took 2 bases from V and 3 from J, leaving 8 bases between them. The CDR3 loop reads CASSLHSYTGELFF. CDR3 nucleotides: TGCGCCAGCAGCTTACACAGTTACACCGGGGAGCTGTTTTTT.

The sample holds a few counts of this clone. The chain carries TRBV13 and TRBJ2-3; D possibly corresponds to TRBD2 (5 bases). Trimming pared 8 bases from V and 2 bases from J, leaving 11 bases between. Per germline, CDR1 PRHDT and CDR2 FYEKMQ (reference sequence). The CDR3 is 13 residues long. This CDR3 is CASSERITDTQYF. As DNA, the CDR3 is TGTGCCAGCTCTGAGCGGATCACAGATACGCAGTATTTT.

V is TRBV7-9 and J is TRBJ2-7; D is possibly TRBD1 or TRBD2 (5 bases each). The CDR3 is 14 residues long. Trimming took 5 bases from V and 3 from J, leaving 14 bases between them. Germline CDR1 reads SEHNR; CDR2 reads FQNEAQ (reference sequence). CDR3 nucleotide sequence: TGTGCCAGCAGCCCACCGGGGCTAGTCTACGAGCAGTACTTC. Protein: CASSPPGLVYEQYF.

The chain carries TRBV29-1 and TRBJ2-1; D call uncertain. From germline, CDR1 is SQVTM and CDR2 ANQGSEA. The V gene lost 3 bases and the J gene lost 0 bases, with 9 bases spanning the gap. The CDR3 is 14 amino acids. The DNA of the CDR3 is TGCAGCGTTGATGGTTCGAGCTCCTACAATGAGCAGTTCTTC. Residues: CSVDGSSSYNEQFF.

The chain uses TRBV7-9 and TRBJ2-5; maybe TRBD1 (7 bases). The CDR3 is 13 amino acids. V lost 6 bases and J lost 5, with 13 bases in between. Germline loops: CDR1 SEHNR, CDR2 FQNEAQ (reference sequence). The DNA of the CDR3 is TGTGCCAGCAGGACAGGGAGGTTCGAGACCCAGTACTTC. It codes for CASRTGRFETQYF.

V usage is TRBV7-8 and J usage is TRBJ2-1, with a weak D call TRBD2 (6 bases). Per the germline V gene, CDR1 is SGHVS and CDR2 is FQNEAQ. V gave up 6 bases and J gave up 0 bases, with 12 bases separating them. This CDR3 spans 15 amino acids. The CDR3 region has the DNA TGTGCCAGCAGTCCCCGGGGGAGCTCCTACAATGAGCAGTTCTTC. Its translation is CASSPRGSSYNEQFF.

The sample holds one count of this clone. This chain uses TRBV4-1 with TRBJ1-2; 8 bases fit TRBD1. V shed 5 bases and J 0 bases; nucleotides not matched to a gene: 5. Germline V lookup: CDR1 MGHRA, CDR2 YSYEKL. CDR3 length: 15 amino acids. The CDR3 here is CASSSGDRPNYGYTF. For the CDR3, the DNA is TGCGCCAGCAGCTCTGGGGACAGGCCTAACTATGGCTACACCTTC.

The chain links TRBV19 to TRBJ2-4; 9 nucleotides match TRBD1. The germline gives CDR1 LNHDA, CDR2 SQIVND (reference sequence). The V and J ends lost 4 bases and 11 bases, in that order; junction bases with no gene match: 3. The CDR3 covers 12 residues. The CDR3 spells CASSRGQGLQYF. In nucleotides, the CDR3 is TGTGCCAGTAGTAGGGGACAGGGACTTCAGTACTTC.

The chain employs TRBV6-4 and TRBJ2-3, with TRBD2 matching over 9 bases. Trimming cost V 4 bases and J 6 bases; bases outside gene matches: 8. This CDR3 is 15 amino acids long. The germline CDR1 and CDR2 sequences are MRHNA and SNTAGT. The CDR3 DNA reads TGTGCCAGCAGTGCAGGCGGGAGGGCCATGGATACGCAGTATTTT. Its protein product is CASSAGGRAMDTQYF.

This clone was observed a handful of times. The chain carries TRBV14 and TRBJ1-1; 8 nucleotides align to TRBD1. There are 13 residues in the CDR3. Germline lookup yields CDR1 SGHDN and CDR2 FVKESK. The trim removed 3 bases at V and 5 bases at J, leaving 2 bases unmatched. The CDR3 DNA reads TGTGCCAGCAGCCACAGGGGGCGAACTGAAGCTTTCTTT. Its translation is CASSHRGRTEAFF.

CDR3 in amino acids: CSYRDTGELFF. The CDR3 DNA follows: TGCAGCTACAGGGACACCGGGGAGCTGTTTTTT. V gene TRBV29-1 combines with J gene TRBJ2-2; the D gene is possibly TRBD1 (6 bases). Deletions cut 8 bases from V and 3 bases from J, with 7 bases between. Germline values: CDR1 SQVTM, CDR2 ANQGSEA. The CDR3 extends over 11 amino acids.